This T cell receptor (beta chain) was retrieved from a study of cytomegalovirus exposure and HLA in healthy donors (dated by TCRdb to 2017 to 2019). Regarding the study in general: A later analysis indicated that the 95 to 150 validation repertoires were generated on the platform also employed for the approximately 700 repertoires of the first cohort. The study aimed to test whether cataloging public T cell receptors could reveal signatures of past pathogen exposure. High-throughput TCR immunosequencing, statistical association of individual TCRs with disease status, and machine learning were combined to predict cytomegalovirus infection status. Along with the approximately 700-subject first cohort, a separate validation cohort of around 120 different subjects was used. What the authors observed across the whole study: It was suggested by the authors that the approach could potentially be generalized to other disease states and immunological phenotypes. In both the original and validation cohorts, the classifier was reported to diagnose cytomegalovirus status with high specificity and sensitivity. The study listed 150 to 200 TCR beta chains as associated with cytomegalovirus. Three of the identified cytomegalovirus-associated TCR beta chains were confirmed in vitro to be specific for cytomegalovirus antigens. A later analysis lacked HLA typing for the validation cohort, so it scored co-occurrence in that cohort across all 130 or so repertoires. In a later analysis, TCRs clustered in the first cohort were found to also tend to co-occur in the approximately 120 validation repertoires, with approximately 95% of cluster scores above 0. Most TCR sequences were seen in very few donors, while some public TCRs were found in many individuals.

The donors were included in the validation cohort of 90 to 150 subjects, a group kept apart from the approximately 690-subject first cohort. Trimming removed 5 bases from V and 4 bases from J, leaving 14 bases between the germline ends. For CDR1 and CDR2, the germline V gene lists WSHSY and SAAADI. Measured from the cysteine to the phenylalanine, the CDR3 is 14 residues long. The kept DNA is CDR3 alone, 42 bases in frame from the first base. Preparation of the library involved the immunoSEQ multiplex PCR assay. In the authors' own workflow: To diagnose cytomegalovirus status from the catalog of TCR beta chain sequences, a statistical classification framework was built. Drawn from immuneACCESS, this table holds only the in-frame rearrangements with V and J called that TCRdb kept. Clones are partly lost; checked studies trace under half to an unresolved V gene and leave the rest unexplained. D and trimming were read from the DNA, whereas the V and J calls and clone size are those reported in that table. Counted in this sample were roughly 47,000 clones; over 85% of them appeared once. Less than 2.5% of the sample belongs to the ten largest clones.

With regard to this clone: There is no known antigen for this receptor. No base qualities exist here, and no much larger clone lies one base off it.

This TCR was recovered from a woman younger than 30 in good health and CMV-seronegative. The chain employs TRBV10-2 and TRBJ2-5; TRBD1 is possibly the D segment (6 matching bases). The sequencing sample was made of PBMCs. The CDR3 in this case is CASSRGEGVETQYF. The DNA sequence follows: TGCGCCAGCAGTCGCGGAGAGGGGGTAGAGACCCAGTACTTC.